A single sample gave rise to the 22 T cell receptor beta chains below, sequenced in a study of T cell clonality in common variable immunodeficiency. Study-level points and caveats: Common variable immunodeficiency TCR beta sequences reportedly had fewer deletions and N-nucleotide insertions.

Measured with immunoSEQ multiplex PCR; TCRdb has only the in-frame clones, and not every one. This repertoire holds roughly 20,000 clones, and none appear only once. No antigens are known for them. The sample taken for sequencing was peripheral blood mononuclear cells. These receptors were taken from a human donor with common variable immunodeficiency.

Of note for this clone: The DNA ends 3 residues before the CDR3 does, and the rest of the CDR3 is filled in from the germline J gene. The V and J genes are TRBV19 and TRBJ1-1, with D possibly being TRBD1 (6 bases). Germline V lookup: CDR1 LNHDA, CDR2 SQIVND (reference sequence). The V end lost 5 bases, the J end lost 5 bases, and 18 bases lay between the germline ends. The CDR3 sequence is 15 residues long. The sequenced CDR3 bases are TGTGCCAGTAGTTTTTCCCGCGGGGGCGGAACTGAA. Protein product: CASSFSRGGGTE. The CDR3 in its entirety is CASSFSRGGGTEAFF.

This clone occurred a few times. CDR3 DNA, as far as it was read: TGTGCCAGCAGCTCTGGAGGACAGGGCAGCAATGAG. It encodes CASSSGGQGSNE. The complete CDR3 sequence is CASSSGGQGSNEQFF. The chain links TRBV7-6 to TRBJ2-1; TRBD1 agrees at 8 bases. The CDR3 end falls 3 residues outside the read, so it is completed with the germline J gene. Germline CDR1 SGHVS, CDR2 FNYEAQ. Losses at the gene ends were 4 bases for V and 6 bases for J; bases not matched to a gene: 8. The CDR3 totals 15 residues.

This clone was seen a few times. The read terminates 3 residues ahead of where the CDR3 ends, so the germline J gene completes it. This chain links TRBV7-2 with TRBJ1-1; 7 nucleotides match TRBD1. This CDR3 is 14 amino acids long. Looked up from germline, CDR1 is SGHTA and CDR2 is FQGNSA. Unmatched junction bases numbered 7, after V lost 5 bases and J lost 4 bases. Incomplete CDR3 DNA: TGTGCCAGCAGCCCACGACAGGGTGTCACTGAA. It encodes CASSPRQGVTE. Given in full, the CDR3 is CASSPRQGVTEAFF.

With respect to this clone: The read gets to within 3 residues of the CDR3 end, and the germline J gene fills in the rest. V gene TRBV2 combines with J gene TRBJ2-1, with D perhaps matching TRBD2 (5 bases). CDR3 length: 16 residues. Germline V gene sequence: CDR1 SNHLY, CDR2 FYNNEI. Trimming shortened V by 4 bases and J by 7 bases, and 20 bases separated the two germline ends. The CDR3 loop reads CASSGTRPGLRNEQFF. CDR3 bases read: TGTGCCAGCAGTGGAACTAGGCCTGGTTTACGAAATGAG.

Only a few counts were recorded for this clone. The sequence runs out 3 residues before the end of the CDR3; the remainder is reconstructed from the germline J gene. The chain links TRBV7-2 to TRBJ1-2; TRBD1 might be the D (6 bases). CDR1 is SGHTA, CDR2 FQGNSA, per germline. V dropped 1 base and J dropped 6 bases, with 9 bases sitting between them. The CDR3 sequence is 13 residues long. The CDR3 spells CASSLDRVNGYTF. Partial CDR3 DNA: TGTGCCAGCAGCTTAGACAGGGTCAATGGC.

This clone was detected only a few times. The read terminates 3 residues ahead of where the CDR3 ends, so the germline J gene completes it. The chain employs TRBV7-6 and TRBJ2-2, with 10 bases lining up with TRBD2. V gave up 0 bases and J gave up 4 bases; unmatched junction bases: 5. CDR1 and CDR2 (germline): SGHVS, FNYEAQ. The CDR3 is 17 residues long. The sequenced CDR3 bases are TGTGCCAGCAGCTTAGCCCTAGCGGGAGAAGCCACCGGGGAG. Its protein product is CASSLALAGEATGE. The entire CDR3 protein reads CASSLALAGEATGELFF.

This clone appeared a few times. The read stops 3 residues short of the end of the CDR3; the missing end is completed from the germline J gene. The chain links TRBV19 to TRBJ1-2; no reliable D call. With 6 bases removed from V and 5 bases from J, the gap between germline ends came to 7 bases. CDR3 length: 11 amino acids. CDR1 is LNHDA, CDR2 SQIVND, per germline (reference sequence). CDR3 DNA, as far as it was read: TGTGCCAGTAGAGGCCTTTATGGC. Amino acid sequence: CASRGLYG. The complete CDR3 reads CASRGLYGYTF.

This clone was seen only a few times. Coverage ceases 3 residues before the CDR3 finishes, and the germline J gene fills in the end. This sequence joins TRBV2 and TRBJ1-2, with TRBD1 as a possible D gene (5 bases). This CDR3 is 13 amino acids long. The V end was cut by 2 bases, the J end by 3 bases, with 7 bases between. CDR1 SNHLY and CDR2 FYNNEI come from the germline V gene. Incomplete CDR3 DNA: TGTGCCAGCAGTGAATACAGGCACTATGGC. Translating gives CASSEYRHYG. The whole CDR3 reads CASSEYRHYGYTF. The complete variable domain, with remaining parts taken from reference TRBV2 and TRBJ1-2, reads EPEVTQTPSHQVTQMGQEVILRCVPISNHLYFYWYRQILGQKVEFLVSFYNNEISEKSEIFDDQFSVERPDGSNFTLKIRSTKLEDSAMYFCASSEYRHYGYTFGSGTRLTVV.

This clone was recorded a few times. The sequenced CDR3 bases are TGTGCCAGTAATTCTGGGACAGAACTTTATGGC. This gives the protein CASNSGTELYG. The full CDR3 protein is CASNSGTELYGYTF. The chain is built from TRBV19 and TRBJ1-2; 7 nucleotides line up with TRBD1. The observed sequence ends 3 residues before the CDR3 terminus, with the missing tail filled in from the germline J gene. Germline lookup yields CDR1 LNHDA and CDR2 SQIVND (reference sequence). The CDR3 is 14 residues long. The J segment lost 5 bases and the V segment lost 7 bases, leaving 10 bases of the junction unmatched. The full variable domain, rest sourced from reference TRBV19 and TRBJ1-2, is DGGITQSPKYLFRKEGQNVTLSCEQNLNHDAMYWYRQDPGQGLRLIYYSQIVNDFQKGDIAEGYSVSREKKESFPLTVTSAQKNPTAFYLCASNSGTELYGYTFGSGTRLTVV.

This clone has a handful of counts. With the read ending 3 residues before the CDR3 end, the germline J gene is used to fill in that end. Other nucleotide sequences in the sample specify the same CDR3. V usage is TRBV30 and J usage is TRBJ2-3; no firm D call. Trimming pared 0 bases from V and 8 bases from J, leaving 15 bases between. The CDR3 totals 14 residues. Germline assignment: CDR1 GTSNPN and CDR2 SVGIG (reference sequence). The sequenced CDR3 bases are TGTGCCTGGAGTGTTCTAGGAGACGCTGCTACG. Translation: CAWSVLGDAAT. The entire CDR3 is CAWSVLGDAATQYF.

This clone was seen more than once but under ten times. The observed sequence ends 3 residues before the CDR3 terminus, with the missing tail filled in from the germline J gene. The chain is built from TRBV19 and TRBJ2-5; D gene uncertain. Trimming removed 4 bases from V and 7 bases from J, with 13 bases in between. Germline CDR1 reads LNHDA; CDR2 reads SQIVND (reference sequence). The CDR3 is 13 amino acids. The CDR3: CASSRRPRGTQYF. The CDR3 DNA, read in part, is TGTGCCAGTAGTAGGAGACCCCGCGGGACC.

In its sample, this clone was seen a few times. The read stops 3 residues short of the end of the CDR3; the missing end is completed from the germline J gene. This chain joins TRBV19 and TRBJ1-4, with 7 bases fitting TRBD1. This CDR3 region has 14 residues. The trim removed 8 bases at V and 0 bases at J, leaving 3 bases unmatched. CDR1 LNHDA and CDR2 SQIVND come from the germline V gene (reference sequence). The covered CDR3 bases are TGTGCCAGTGGAGGGACAGCAACTAATGAAAAA. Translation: CASGGTATNEK. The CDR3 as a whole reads CASGGTATNEKLFF. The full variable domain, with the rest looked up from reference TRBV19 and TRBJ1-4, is DGGITQSPKYLFRKEGQNVTLSCEQNLNHDAMYWYRQDPGQGLRLIYYSQIVNDFQKGDIAEGYSVSREKKESFPLTVTSAQKNPTAFYLCASGGTATNEKLFFGSGTQLSVL.

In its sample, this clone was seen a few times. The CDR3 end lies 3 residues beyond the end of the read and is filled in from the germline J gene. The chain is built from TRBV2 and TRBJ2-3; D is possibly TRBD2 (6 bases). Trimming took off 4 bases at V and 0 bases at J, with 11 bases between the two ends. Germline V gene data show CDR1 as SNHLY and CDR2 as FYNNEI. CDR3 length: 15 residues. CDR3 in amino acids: CASSVAGTSTDTQYF. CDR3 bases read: TGTGCCAGCAGTGTGGCGGGAACTAGCACAGATACG.

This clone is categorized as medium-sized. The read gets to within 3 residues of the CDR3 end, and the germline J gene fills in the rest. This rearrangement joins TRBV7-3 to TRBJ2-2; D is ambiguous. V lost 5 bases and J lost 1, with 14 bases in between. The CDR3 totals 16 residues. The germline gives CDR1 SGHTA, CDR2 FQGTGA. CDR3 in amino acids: CASSPRRSENTGELFF. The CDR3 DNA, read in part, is TGTGCCAGCAGCCCTCGTCGCAGCGAGAACACCGGGGAG.

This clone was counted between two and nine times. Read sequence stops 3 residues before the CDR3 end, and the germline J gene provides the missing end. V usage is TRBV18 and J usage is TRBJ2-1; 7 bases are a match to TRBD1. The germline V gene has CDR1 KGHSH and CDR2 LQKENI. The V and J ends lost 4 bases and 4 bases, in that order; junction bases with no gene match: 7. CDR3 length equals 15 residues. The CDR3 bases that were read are TGTGCCAGCTCACGCGCCTCGGGACAGTACAATGAG. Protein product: CASSRASGQYNE. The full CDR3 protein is CASSRASGQYNEQFF.

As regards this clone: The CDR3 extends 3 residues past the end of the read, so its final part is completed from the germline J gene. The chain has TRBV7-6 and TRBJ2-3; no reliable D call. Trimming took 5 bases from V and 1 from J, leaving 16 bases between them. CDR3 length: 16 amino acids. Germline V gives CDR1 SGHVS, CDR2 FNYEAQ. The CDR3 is CASSQLAPGGTDTQYF. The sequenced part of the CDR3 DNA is TGTGCCAGCAGCCAACTGGCTCCAGGAGGCACAGATACG.

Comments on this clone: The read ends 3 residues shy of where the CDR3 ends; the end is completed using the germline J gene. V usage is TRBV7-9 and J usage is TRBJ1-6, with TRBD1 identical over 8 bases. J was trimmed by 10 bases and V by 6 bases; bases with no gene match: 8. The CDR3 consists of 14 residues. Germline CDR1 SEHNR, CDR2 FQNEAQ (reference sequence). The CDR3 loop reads CASSVGQGGSPLHF. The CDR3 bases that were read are TGTGCCAGCAGTGTCGGACAGGGAGGCTCACCC.

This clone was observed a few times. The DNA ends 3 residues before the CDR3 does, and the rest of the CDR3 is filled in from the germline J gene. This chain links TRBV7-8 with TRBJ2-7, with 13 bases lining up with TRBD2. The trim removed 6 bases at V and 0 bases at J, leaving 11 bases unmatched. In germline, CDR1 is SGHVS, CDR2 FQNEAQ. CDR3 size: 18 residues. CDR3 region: CASRNPRRTSGSSYEQYF. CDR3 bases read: TGTGCCAGCAGAAACCCTAGGAGGACTAGCGGGAGCTCCTACGAG. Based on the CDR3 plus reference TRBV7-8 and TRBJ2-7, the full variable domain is GAGVSQSPRYKVAKRGQDVALRCDPISGHVSLFWYQQALGQGPEFLTYFQNEAQLDKSGLPSDRFFAERPEGSVSTLKIQRTQQEDSAVYLCASRNPRRTSGSSYEQYFGPGTRLTVT.

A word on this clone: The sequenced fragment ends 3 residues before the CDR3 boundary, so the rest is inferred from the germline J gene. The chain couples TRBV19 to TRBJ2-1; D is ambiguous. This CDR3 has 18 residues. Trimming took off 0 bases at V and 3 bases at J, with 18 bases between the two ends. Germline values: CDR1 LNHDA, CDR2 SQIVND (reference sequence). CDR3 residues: CASSIDLSANGHYNEQFF. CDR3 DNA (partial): TGTGCCAGTAGTATAGATCTATCCGCCAACGGTCACTACAATGAG. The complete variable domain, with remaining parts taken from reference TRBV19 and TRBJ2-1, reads DGGITQSPKYLFRKEGQNVTLSCEQNLNHDAMYWYRQDPGQGLRLIYYSQIVNDFQKGDIAEGYSVSREKKESFPLTVTSAQKNPTAFYLCASSIDLSANGHYNEQFFGPGTRLTVL.

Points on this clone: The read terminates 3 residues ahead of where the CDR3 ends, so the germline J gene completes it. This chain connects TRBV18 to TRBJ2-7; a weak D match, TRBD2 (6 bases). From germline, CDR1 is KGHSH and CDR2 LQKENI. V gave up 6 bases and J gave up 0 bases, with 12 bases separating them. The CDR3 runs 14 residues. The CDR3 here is CASSRDSSSYEQYF. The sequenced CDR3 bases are TGTGCCAGCTCGAGGGACTCAAGCTCCTACGAG.

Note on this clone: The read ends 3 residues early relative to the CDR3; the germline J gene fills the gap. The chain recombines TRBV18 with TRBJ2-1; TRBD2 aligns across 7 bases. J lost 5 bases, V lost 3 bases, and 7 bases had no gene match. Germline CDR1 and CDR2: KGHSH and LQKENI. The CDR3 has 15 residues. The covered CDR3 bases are TGTGCCAGCTCACCCCAGCGGGGCTCTAACAATGAG. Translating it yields CASSPQRGSNNE. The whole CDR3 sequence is CASSPQRGSNNEQFF.

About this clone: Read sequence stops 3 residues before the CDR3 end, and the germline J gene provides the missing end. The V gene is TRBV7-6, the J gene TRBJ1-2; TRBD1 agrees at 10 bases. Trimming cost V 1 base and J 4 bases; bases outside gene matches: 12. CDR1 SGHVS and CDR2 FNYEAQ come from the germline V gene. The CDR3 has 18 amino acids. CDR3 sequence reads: CASSLVPGQGRRSYGYTF. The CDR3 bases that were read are TGTGCCAGCAGCTTAGTTCCGGGACAGGGGAGGAGAAGCTATGGC.